The 29 T cell receptor beta chains below were found in one sample sequenced in a study of graft-versus-host responses after intestinal transplantation. Assay: immunoSEQ multiplex PCR; the TCRdb copy retains only in-frame clones and omits some. The table shows about 38,000 clones, with approximately 94% occurring only once. No antigens are known for them. This specimen was unstimulated CD4+ T cells sorted from spleen or lymph node cells, taken before transplant. The receptors here all came from a human donor who was the organ donor for an intestinal transplant.

This chain joins TRBV4-1 and TRBJ1-5, with D perhaps TRBD1 (6 bases). Germline V lookup: CDR1 MGHRA, CDR2 YSYEKL. The CDR3 is 15 amino acids. V lost 0 bases and J lost 4, with 10 bases in between. The chain's CDR3 is CASSQDLTGNQPQHF. CDR3 DNA sequence: TGCGCCAGCAGCCAAGATTTAACAGGGAATCAGCCCCAGCATTTT.

The V and J genes are TRBV15 and TRBJ2-7; D gene unclear. The CDR3 is made up of 12 amino acids. V gave up 3 bases and J gave up 4 bases, with 7 bases separating them. Germline V CDR1 and CDR2: LNHNV, YYDKDF (reference sequence). This chain's CDR3 is CATSSGPYEQYF. The CDR3 nucleotides read TGTGCCACCAGCAGTGGACCATACGAGCAGTACTTC.

V usage is TRBV30 and J usage is TRBJ2-2; 8 bases line up with TRBD1. The germline gives CDR1 GTSNPN, CDR2 SVGIG (reference sequence). V dropped 2 bases and J dropped 4; count of bases not matched to a gene: 9. The CDR3 loop spans 16 amino acids. The CDR3 is CAWSPGTGLATGELFF. The CDR3 DNA reads TGTGCCTGGAGTCCCGGGACAGGTCTGGCCACCGGGGAGCTGTTTTTT.

J is TRBJ1-2 and V is TRBV4-3; tentative D call: TRBD1 (5 bases). CDR3 length: 17 amino acids. V was clipped by 0 bases and J by 0 bases, with 14 bases between them. Germline values: CDR1 LGHNA, CDR2 YSLEER. The chain's CDR3 is CASSQEPGSLANYGYTF. In nucleotides, the CDR3 is TGCGCCAGCAGCCAAGAGCCAGGGTCCCTAGCTAACTATGGCTACACCTTC.

The chain couples TRBV28 to TRBJ2-3, with 10 bases identical to TRBD2. V gave up 8 bases and J gave up 2 bases; unmatched junction bases: 10. This CDR3 comprises 16 residues. From germline, CDR1 is MDHEN and CDR2 SYDVKM. The CDR3 DNA sequence: TGTGCCAGCCGTAAGGTAGCGGGGGGTTTCACAGATACGCAGTATTTT. Its protein is CASRKVAGGFTDTQYF.

This clone was seen only a few times. This chain links TRBV7-9 with TRBJ1-3; TRBD1 matches 7 bases. Trimming cost V 0 bases and J 7 bases; bases outside gene matches: 9. The CDR3 contains 16 residues. CDR1 is SEHNR, CDR2 FQNEAQ, per germline (reference sequence). The CDR3 coding sequence is TGTGCCAGCAGCTTAGCTCAGGGGACAGTTATTAACACCATATATTTT. Protein sequence: CASSLAQGTVINTIYF. Full variable domain (outside the CDR3, taken from reference TRBV7-9 and TRBJ1-3): DTGVSQNPRHKITKRGQNVTFRCDPISEHNRLYWYRQTLGQGPEFLTYFQNEAQLEKSRLLSDRFSAERPKGSFSTLEIQRTEQGDSAMYLCASSLAQGTVINTIYFGEGSWLTVV.

J is TRBJ2-3 and V is TRBV30; 10 nucleotides match TRBD2. Germline V gene lookup returns CDR1 GTSNPN and CDR2 SVGIG (reference sequence). The J segment lost 1 base and the V segment lost 2 bases, leaving 3 bases of the junction unmatched. The length of the CDR3 is 15 residues. CDR3 in amino acids: CAWSLSGGGTDTQYF. The CDR3 nucleotides read TGTGCCTGGAGTTTGAGCGGGGGGGGCACAGATACGCAGTATTTT.

V is TRBV19 and J is TRBJ2-5; TRBD2 agrees at 7 bases. The DNA matches TRBJ2-7 better at its end, which makes the J call doubtful. The CDR3 has 13 residues. CDR1 and CDR2 (germline): LNHDA, SQIVND (reference sequence). This chain's CDR3 is CASGQGGTYEQYF. Here the CDR3 DNA reads TGTGCCAGTGGGCAGGGAGGGACCTACGAGCAGTACTTC.

This chain uses TRBV30 with TRBJ1-1; the D gene is possibly TRBD1 (5 bases). Germline V CDR1 and CDR2: GTSNPN, SVGIG (reference sequence). This CDR3 is 13 amino acids long. V shed 2 bases and J shed 8 bases, with 15 bases lying between them. The CDR3 sequence is CAWSLLRAGEAFF. The CDR3 coding sequence is TGTGCCTGGAGTCTCCTCAGGGCCGGGGAAGCTTTCTTT.

The chain has TRBV11-2 and TRBJ1-4; D may be TRBD1 (5 bases). The germline gives CDR1 SGHAT, CDR2 FQNNGV. The length of the CDR3 is 14 residues. Trimming took off 0 bases at V and 8 bases at J, with 10 bases between the two ends. CDR3 residues: CASSLDYGGEKLFF. Written as DNA, the CDR3 is TGTGCCAGCAGCTTAGATTACGGGGGAGAAAAACTGTTTTTT.

V and J are TRBV5-6 and TRBJ2-7; D may be TRBD2 (5 bases). V was cut by 1 base and J by 3 bases, with 26 bases left in between. This CDR3 contains 19 residues. Germline-derived CDR1 and CDR2 are SGHDT and YYEEEE. CDR3 loop: CASSLSGGLGPLYYYEQYF. The DNA for the CDR3 is TGTGCCAGCAGCTTGAGCGGCGGGTTAGGGCCACTCTATTACTACGAGCAGTACTTC.

This sequence joins TRBV9 and TRBJ1-5; TRBD1 might be the D (5 bases). Germline V gene data show CDR1 as SGDLS and CDR2 as YYNGEE. CDR3 length equals 15 residues. Trimming took 0 bases from V and 0 from J, leaving 7 bases between them. CDR3 region: CASSVDGGSNQPQHF. The CDR3 nucleotides read TGTGCCAGCAGCGTAGATGGGGGTAGCAATCAGCCCCAGCATTTT.

This chain joins TRBV4-2 and TRBJ2-7; D is unclear. The germline gives CDR1 LGHNA, CDR2 YNFKEQ. Deletions cut 0 bases from V and 6 bases from J, with 3 bases between. This CDR3 spans 11 amino acids. The CDR3 is CASSQEGEQYF. As DNA, the CDR3 is TGTGCCAGCAGCCAAGAAGGCGAGCAGTACTTC.

This clone was picked up a small number of times. The genes are TRBV6-1 and TRBJ1-3; D unclear. Germline loops: CDR1 MNHNS, CDR2 SASEGT. The CDR3 is made up of 13 amino acids. V was pared by 2 bases and J by 4 bases, with 6 bases between. The CDR3 region has the DNA TGTGCCAGCAGTGAAATTGGAGGAAACACCATATATTTT. Its protein is CASSEIGGNTIYF.

V gene TRBV12-2 combines with J gene TRBJ2-7; the table's D call, TRBD2, was not checked against the DNA. TRBV12-2 is shown as a pseudogene. This CDR3 has 14 residues. CDR3 protein: CASRLAGGGYEQYF. The DNA of the CDR3 is TGTGCAAGTCGCTTAGCGGGGGGTGGCTACGAGCAGTACTTC.

The J gene is TRBJ1-1, the V gene TRBV19; D perhaps matches TRBD1 (6 bases). V lost 3 bases and J 3 bases, leaving 14 bases between the germline ends. The germline V gene has CDR1 LNHDA and CDR2 SQIVND (reference sequence). CDR3 size: 15 residues. The CDR3 coding sequence is TGTGCCAGTAGTATTTCAGGGGAGAGGTACACTGAAGCTTTCTTT. Translated: CASSISGERYTEAFF.

The genes are TRBV10-2 and TRBJ2-1; the match to TRBD2 covers 7 bases. V lost 4 bases and J lost 0; bases outside the gene matches: 0. Germline CDR1 reads WSHSY; CDR2 reads SAAADI. CDR3 length: 14 amino acids. The CDR3 DNA sequence: TGCGCCAGCAGTGGGACTAGCTCCTACAATGAGCAGTTCTTC. It is translated as CASSGTSSYNEQFF.

This chain uses TRBV5-4 with TRBJ2-7; 7 bases align to TRBD1. This CDR3 contains 14 residues. V lost 3 bases and J lost 7; bases outside the gene matches: 10. The germline V gene has CDR1 SGHNT and CDR2 YYREEE (reference sequence). The CDR3 region is CASSSGQNQGEQYF. The CDR3 DNA reads as TGTGCCAGCAGCTCGGGACAGAACCAGGGGGAGCAGTACTTC.

V is TRBV5-1 and J is TRBJ1-6; unclear D gene. Trimming removed 4 bases from V and 4 bases from J, with 9 bases in between. Germline V gives CDR1 SGHRS, CDR2 YFSETQ. This CDR3 has 14 residues. This CDR3 reads CASSPDVYNSPLHF. Written as DNA, the CDR3 is TGCGCCAGCAGCCCGGACGTTTATAATTCACCCCTCCACTTT.

The rearrangement links TRBV2 to TRBJ1-1; D unresolved. Looked up from germline, CDR1 is SNHLY and CDR2 is FYNNEI. V was cut by 6 bases and J by 1 base, with 9 bases left in between. This CDR3 is 13 amino acids long. The CDR3: CASSVEGNTEAFF. For the CDR3, the DNA is TGTGCCAGCAGCGTTGAAGGGAACACTGAAGCTTTCTTT.

The chain's CDR3 is CASSNRGRAFF. The CDR3 nucleotides read TGTGCCAGCAGCAACAGGGGCCGAGCTTTCTTT. This sequence joins TRBV13 and TRBJ1-1, with 7 bases identical to TRBD1. The CDR3 has 11 amino acids. Trimming at V came to 5 bases and at J to 10 bases, leaving 4 bases not matched to a gene. The germline V gene has CDR1 PRHDT and CDR2 FYEKMQ (reference sequence).

As DNA, the CDR3 is TGTGCCAGCAGCCGTAAGACAGGGGGGGCCAACGTCCTGACTTTC. It is translated as CASSRKTGGANVLTF. V is TRBV2 and J is TRBJ2-6; 7 bases match TRBD1. Germline V lookup: CDR1 SNHLY, CDR2 FYNNEI. CDR3 length equals 15 residues. V dropped 6 bases and J dropped 4; count of bases not matched to a gene: 6.

In its sample, this clone was seen once. Here the CDR3 DNA reads TGTGCCAGCACCAAACGACAGGGGGGGTACTATGGCTACACCTTC. Its protein product is CASTKRQGGYYGYTF. The genes are TRBV28 and TRBJ1-2; 9 positions match TRBD1. Germline trimming cut 7 bases from V and 3 bases from J; bases unmatched to any gene: 9. The CDR3 extends over 15 amino acids. Per germline, CDR1 MDHEN and CDR2 SYDVKM.

This clone was recorded once. V and J are TRBV12-5 and TRBJ1-2; D call uncertain. This CDR3 region has 13 residues. Trimming left V 6 bases short and J 0 bases short, with 8 bases between. Germline CDR1 is LGHNT and CDR2 is FRNRAP. As DNA, the CDR3 is TGTGCTAGTGGCCCGACATCTAACTATGGCTACACCTTC. Encoded protein: CASGPTSNYGYTF.

J is TRBJ2-3 and V is TRBV19, with a tentative D call TRBD1 (5 bases). Germline CDR1 LNHDA, CDR2 SQIVND (reference sequence). V shed 3 bases and J shed 5 bases, with 15 bases lying between them. This CDR3 spans 15 amino acids. The CDR3 loop is CASSIQGNTLDTQYF. The CDR3 DNA reads as TGTGCCAGTAGTATTCAGGGTAACACATTAGATACGCAGTATTTT. Combining the CDR3 with reference TRBV19 and TRBJ2-3 gives the whole variable domain DGGITQSPKYLFRKEGQNVTLSCEQNLNHDAMYWYRQDPGQGLRLIYYSQIVNDFQKGDIAEGYSVSREKKESFPLTVTSAQKNPTAFYLCASSIQGNTLDTQYFGPGTRLTVL.

This clone was counted a single time. The V gene is TRBV11-3, the J gene TRBJ2-5; the match to TRBD1 covers 7 bases. The tail of the sequence fits TRBJ2-7 better, so the J call may be wrong. The CDR3 has 14 amino acids. Germline lookup yields CDR1 SGHNT and CDR2 YENEEA. The CDR3 DNA reads as TGTGCCAGCAGCTTATTATCAGGGGGCTACGAGCAGTACTTC. Protein product: CASSLLSGGYEQYF.

The chain is built from TRBV19 and TRBJ2-6; TRBD1 matches at 8 bases. The CDR3 is made up of 21 amino acids. Germline CDR1 LNHDA, CDR2 SQIVND (reference sequence). With 8 bases clipped from V and 0 bases from J, the junction kept 21 bases outside the gene matches. The CDR3 DNA sequence: TGTGCCAGTCGAGGACCGGGACAGGTCCGACTCCCGAGCTCTGGGGCCAACGTCCTGACTTTC. Protein sequence: CASRGPGQVRLPSSGANVLTF.

The V gene is TRBV2, the J gene TRBJ2-3; 9 nucleotides line up with TRBD2. Germline CDR1 and CDR2: SNHLY and FYNNEI. The trim removed 4 bases at V and 0 bases at J, leaving 2 bases unmatched. The CDR3 runs to 15 residues. CDR3: CASSGTSASTDTQYF. CDR3 bases: TGTGCCAGCAGTGGGACTAGCGCTAGCACAGATACGCAGTATTTT.

This chain links TRBV7-9 with TRBJ2-3, with 15 positions matching TRBD2. The CDR3 spans 16 residues. With 4 bases clipped from V and 5 bases from J, the junction kept 4 bases outside the gene matches. The germline CDR1 and CDR2 sequences are SEHNR and FQNEAQ (reference sequence). CDR3 sequence: CASSWGLAGGGDTQYF. As DNA, the CDR3 is TGTGCCAGCAGCTGGGGACTAGCGGGGGGCGGAGATACGCAGTATTTT.